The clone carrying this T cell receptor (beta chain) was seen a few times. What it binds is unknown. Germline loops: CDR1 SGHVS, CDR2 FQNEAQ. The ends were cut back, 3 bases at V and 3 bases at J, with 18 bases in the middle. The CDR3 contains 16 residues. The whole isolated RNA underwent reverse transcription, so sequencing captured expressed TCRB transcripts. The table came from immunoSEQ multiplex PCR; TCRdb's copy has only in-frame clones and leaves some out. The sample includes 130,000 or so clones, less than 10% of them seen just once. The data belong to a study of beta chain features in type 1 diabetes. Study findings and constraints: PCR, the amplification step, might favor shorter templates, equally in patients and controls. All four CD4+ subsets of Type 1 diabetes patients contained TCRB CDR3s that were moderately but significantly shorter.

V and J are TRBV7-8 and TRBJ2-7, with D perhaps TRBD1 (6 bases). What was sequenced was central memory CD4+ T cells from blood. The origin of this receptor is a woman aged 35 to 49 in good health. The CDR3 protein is CASSLRRTERIYEQYF. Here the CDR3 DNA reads TGTGCCAGCAGCTTGAGGCGGACAGAAAGAATCTACGAGCAGTACTTC.